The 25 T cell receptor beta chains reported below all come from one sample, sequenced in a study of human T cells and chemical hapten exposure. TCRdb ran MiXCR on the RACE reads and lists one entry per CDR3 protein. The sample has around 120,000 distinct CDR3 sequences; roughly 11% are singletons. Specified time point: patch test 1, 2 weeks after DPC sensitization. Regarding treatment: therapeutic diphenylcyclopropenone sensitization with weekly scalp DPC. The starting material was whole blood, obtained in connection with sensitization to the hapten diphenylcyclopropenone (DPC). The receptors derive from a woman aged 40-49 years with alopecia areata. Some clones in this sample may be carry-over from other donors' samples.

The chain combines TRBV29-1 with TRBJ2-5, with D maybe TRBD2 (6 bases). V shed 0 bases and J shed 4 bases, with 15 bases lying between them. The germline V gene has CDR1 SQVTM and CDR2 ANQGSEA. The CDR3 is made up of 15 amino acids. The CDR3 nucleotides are TGCAGCGTTGAAGATGGCGGGGCCCGGGGAGAGACCCAGTACTTC. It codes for CSVEDGGARGETQYF.

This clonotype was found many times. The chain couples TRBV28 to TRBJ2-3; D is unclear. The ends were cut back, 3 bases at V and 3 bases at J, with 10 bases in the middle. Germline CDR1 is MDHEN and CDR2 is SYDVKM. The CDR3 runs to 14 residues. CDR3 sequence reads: CASSFPPATDTQYF. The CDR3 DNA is TGTGCCAGCAGTTTTCCACCCGCGACAGATACGCAGTATTTT.

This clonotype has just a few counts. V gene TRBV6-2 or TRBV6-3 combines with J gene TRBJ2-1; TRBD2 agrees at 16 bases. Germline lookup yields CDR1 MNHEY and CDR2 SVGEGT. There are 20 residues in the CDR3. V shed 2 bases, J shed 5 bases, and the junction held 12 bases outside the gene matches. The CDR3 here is CASSYRHPGTSGGDDNEQFF. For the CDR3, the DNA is TGTGCCAGCAGTTACCGACACCCCGGGACTAGCGGGGGGGATGACAATGAGCAGTTCTTC.

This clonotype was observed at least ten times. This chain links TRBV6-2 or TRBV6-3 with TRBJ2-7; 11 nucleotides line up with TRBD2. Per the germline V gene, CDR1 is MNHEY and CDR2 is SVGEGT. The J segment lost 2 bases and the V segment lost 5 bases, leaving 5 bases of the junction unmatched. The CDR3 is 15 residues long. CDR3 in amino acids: CASSRVLAGAYEQYF. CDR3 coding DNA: TGTGCCAGCAGTCGCGTACTAGCGGGAGCCTACGAGCAGTACTTC.

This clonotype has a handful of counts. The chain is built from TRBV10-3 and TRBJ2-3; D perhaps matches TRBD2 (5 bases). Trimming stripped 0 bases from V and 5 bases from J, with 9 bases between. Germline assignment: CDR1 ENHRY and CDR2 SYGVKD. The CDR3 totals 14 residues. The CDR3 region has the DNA TGTGCCATCAGTGAGTCGAGGGCTCTAGATACGCAGTATTTT. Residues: CAISESRALDTQYF.

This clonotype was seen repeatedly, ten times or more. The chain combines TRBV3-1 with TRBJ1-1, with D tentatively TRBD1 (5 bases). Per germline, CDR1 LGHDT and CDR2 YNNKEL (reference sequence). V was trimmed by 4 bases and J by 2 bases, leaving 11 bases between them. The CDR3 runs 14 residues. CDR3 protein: CASSPDTRNTEAFF. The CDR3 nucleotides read TGTGCCAGCAGCCCGGACACCCGAAACACTGAAGCTTTCTTT. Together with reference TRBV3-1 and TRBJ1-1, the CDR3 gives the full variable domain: DTAVSQTPKYLVTQMGNDKSIKCEQNLGHDTMYWYKQDSKKFLKIMFSYNNKELIINETVPNRFSPKSPDKAHLNLHINSLELGDSAVYFCASSPDTRNTEAFFGQGTRLTVV.

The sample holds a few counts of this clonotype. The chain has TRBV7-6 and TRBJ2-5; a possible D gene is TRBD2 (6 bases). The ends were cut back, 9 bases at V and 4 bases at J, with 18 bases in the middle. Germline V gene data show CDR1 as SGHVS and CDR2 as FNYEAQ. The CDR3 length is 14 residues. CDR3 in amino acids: CASTLASRGETQYF. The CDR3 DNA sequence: TGTGCCAGTACTCTAGCGTCCCGTGGAGAGACCCAGTACTTC.

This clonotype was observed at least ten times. The CDR3 loop reads CATSDPGTGVYGYTF. The CDR3 DNA reads as TGTGCCACCAGTGATCCCGGGACAGGGGTCTATGGCTACACCTTC. The rearrangement links TRBV24-1 to TRBJ1-2, with 10 positions matching TRBD1. The germline gives CDR1 KGHDR, CDR2 SFDVKD. With V trimmed by 3 bases and J by 4 bases, 4 bases remained unmatched. This CDR3 has 15 amino acids.

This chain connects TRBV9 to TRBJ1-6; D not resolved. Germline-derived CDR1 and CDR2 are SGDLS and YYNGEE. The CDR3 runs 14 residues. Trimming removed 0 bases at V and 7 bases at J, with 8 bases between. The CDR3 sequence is CASSVDSKNSPLHF. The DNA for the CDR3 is TGTGCCAGCAGCGTAGACAGTAAAAATTCACCCCTCCACTTT.

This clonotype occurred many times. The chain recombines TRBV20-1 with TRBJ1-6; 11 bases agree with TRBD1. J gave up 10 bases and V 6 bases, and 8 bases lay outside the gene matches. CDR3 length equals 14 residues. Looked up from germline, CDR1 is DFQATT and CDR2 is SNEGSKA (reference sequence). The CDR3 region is CSAPGTGGSSPLHF. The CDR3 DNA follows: TGCAGTGCACCTGGGACAGGGGGTTCCTCACCCCTCCACTTT.

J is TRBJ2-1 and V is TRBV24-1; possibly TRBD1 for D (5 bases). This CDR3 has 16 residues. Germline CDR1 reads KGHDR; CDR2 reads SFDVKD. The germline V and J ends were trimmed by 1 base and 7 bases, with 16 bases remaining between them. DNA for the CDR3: TGTGCCACCAGTGATTTTTGGGCAGGGAAGGGTAATGAGCAGTTCTTC. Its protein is CATSDFWAGKGNEQFF.

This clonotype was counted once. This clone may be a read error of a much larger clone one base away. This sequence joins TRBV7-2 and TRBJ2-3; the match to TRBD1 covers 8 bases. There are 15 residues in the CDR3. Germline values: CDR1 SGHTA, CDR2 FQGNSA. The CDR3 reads CASSQGASGTDRQYF. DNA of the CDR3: TGTGCCAGCAGCCAGGGGGCGAGTGGCACAGATAGGCAGTATTTT.

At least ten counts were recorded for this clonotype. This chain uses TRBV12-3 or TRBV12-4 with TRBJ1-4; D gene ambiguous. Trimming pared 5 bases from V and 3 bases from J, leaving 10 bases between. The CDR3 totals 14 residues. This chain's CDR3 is CASSQTRPNEKLFF. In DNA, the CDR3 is TGTGCCAGCAGTCAGACACGGCCTAATGAAAAACTGTTTTTT.

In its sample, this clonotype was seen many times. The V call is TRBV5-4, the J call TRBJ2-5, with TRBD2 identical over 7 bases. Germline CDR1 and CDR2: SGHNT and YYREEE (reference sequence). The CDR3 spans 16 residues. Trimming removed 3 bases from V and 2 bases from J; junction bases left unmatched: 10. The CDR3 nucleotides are TGTGCCAGCAGCTCCTCCTTCTTGGGGGGGCAAGAGACCCAGTACTTC. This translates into CASSSSFLGGQETQYF.

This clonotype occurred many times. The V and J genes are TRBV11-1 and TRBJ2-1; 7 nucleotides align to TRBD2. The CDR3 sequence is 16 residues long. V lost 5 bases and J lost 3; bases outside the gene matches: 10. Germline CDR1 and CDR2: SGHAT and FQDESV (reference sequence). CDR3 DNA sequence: TGTGCCAGCAGCCCAGCAGGACGGGGGGACTACAATGAGCAGTTCTTC. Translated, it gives CASSPAGRGDYNEQFF.

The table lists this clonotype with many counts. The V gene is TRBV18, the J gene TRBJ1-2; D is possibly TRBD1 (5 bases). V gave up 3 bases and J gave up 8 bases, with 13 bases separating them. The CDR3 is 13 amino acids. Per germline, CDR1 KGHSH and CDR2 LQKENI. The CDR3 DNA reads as TGTGCCAGCTCACCCTCCCAGGGCTCCGGCTACACCTTC. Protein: CASSPSQGSGYTF.

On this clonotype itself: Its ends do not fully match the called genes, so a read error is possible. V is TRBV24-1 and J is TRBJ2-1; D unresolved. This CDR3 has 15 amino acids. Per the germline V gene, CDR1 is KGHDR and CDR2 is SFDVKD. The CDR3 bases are TGTGCCTCCAGTGCTATTAGAGGCTCCTACAATGAGCAGTTCTTC. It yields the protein CASSAIRGSYNEQFF.

CDR3 nucleotide sequence: TGTGCCAGCAGCATACTGGGACAGGGAATTGGTCGCAATCAGCCCCAGCATTTT. Translated: CASSILGQGIGRNQPQHF. The rearrangement uses TRBV7-2 and TRBJ1-5; 9 bases fit TRBD1. This CDR3 is built from 18 residues. Germline V gives CDR1 SGHTA, CDR2 FQGNSA. J was trimmed by 2 bases and V by 5 bases; bases with no gene match: 13. Using reference TRBV7-2 and TRBJ1-5 for the parts outside the CDR3, the full variable domain is GAGVSQSPSNKVTEKGKDVELRCDPISGHTALYWYRQSLGQGLEFLIYFQGNSAPDKSGLPSDRFSAERTGGSVSTLTIQRTQQEDSAVYLCASSILGQGIGRNQPQHFGDGTRLSIL.

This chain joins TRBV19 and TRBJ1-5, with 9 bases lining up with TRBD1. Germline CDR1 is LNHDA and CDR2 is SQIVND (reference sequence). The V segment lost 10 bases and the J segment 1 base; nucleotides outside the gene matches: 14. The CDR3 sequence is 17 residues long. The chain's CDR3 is CATRPGTGKVSNQPQHF. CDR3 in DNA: TGTGCCACCCGTCCCGGGACAGGGAAGGTGAGCAATCAGCCCCAGCATTTT.

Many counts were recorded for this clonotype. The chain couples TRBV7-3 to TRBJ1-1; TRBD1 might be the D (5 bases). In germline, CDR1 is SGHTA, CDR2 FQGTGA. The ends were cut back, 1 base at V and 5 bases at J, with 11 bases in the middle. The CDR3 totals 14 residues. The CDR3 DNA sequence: TGTGCCAGCAGCTTAAACCGCCAGGGTACTGAAGCTTTCTTT. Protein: CASSLNRQGTEAFF. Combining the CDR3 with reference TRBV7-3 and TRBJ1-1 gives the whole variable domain GAGVSQTPSNKVTEKGKYVELRCDPISGHTALYWYRQSLGQGPEFLIYFQGTGAADDSGLPNDRFFAVRPEGSVSTLKIQRTERGDSAVYLCASSLNRQGTEAFFGQGTRLTVV.

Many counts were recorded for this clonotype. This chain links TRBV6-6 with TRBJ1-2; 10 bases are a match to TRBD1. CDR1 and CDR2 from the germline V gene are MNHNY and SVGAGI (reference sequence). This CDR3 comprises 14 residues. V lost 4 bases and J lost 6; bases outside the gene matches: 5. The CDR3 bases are TGTGCCAGCAGTTGGCGGGGGACAGGGGATGGCTACACCTTC. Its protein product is CASSWRGTGDGYTF.

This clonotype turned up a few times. CDR3 residues: CASTMSGAGTEAFF. CDR3 sequence (DNA): TGTGCCAGCACCATGAGCGGGGCTGGGACTGAAGCTTTCTTT. This sequence joins TRBV28 and TRBJ1-1, with a weak D call TRBD1 (5 bases). Germline V gene data show CDR1 as MDHEN and CDR2 as SYDVKM. Trimming took 7 bases from V and 5 from J, leaving 17 bases between them. There are 14 residues in the CDR3.

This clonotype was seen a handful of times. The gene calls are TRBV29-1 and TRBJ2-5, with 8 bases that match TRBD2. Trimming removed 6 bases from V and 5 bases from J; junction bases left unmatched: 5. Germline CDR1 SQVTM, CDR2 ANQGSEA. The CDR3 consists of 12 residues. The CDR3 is CSVGTSSETQYF. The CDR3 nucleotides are TGCAGCGTGGGGACTAGTTCCGAGACCCAGTACTTC.

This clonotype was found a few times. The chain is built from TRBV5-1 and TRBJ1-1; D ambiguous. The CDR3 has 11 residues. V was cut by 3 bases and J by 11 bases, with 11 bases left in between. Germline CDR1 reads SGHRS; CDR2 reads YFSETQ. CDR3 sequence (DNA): TGCGCCAGCAGCTCCACGACTGGGGCTTTCTTT. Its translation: CASSSTTGAFF.

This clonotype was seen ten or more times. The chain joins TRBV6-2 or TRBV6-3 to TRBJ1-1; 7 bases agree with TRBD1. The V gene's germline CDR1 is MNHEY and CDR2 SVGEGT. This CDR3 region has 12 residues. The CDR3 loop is CATGEGFTEAFF. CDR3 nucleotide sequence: TGTGCAACAGGGGAAGGATTCACTGAAGCTTTCTTT.